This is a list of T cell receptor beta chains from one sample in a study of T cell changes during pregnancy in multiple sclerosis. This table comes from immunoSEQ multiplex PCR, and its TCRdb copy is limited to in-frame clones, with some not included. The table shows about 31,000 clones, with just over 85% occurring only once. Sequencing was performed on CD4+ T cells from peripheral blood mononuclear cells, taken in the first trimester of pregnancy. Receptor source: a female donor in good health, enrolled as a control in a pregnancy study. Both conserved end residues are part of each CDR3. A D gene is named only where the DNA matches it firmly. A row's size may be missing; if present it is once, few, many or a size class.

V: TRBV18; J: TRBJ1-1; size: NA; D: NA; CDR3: CASSPQGVGTEAFF; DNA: TGTGCCAGCTCACCACAGGGGGTAGGGACTGAAGCTTTCTTT
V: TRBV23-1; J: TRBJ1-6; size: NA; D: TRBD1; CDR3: CASSQSRGPVNSPLHF; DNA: TGCGCCAGCAGTCAATCGAGGGGGCCCGTTAATTCACCCCTCCACTTT
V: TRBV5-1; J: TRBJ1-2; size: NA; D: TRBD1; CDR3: CASSLVKGADYGYTF; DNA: TGCGCCAGCAGCTTGGTAAAGGGGGCGGACTATGGCTACACCTTC
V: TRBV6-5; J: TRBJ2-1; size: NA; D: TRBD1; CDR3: CASRPLQGYNEQFF; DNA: TGTGCCAGCAGACCACTACAGGGGTACAATGAGCAGTTCTTC
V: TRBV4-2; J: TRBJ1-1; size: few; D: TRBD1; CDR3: CASSVNRGFTEAFF; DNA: TGTGCCAGCAGCGTAAACAGGGGGTTCACTGAAGCTTTCTTT
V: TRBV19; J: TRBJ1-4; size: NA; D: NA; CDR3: CASSLGVGGATNEKLFF; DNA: TGTGCCAGTAGTCTAGGGGTCGGCGGGGCAACTAATGAAAAACTGTTTTTT
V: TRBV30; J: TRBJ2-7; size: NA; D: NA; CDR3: CAWSGFSSYEQYF; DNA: TGTGCCTGGAGTGGTTTCAGTTCCTACGAGCAGTACTTC
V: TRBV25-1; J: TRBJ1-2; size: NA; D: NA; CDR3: CASSETGDYGYTF; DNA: TGTGCCAGCAGTGAAACGGGAGACTATGGCTACACCTTC
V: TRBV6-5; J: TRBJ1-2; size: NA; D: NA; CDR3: CASSYSLPARSFGYTF; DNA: TGTGCCAGCAGTTACTCGTTACCAGCCAGGTCGTTCGGCTACACCTTC
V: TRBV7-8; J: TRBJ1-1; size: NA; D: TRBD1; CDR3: CASSPALEETGGNTEAFF; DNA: TGTGCCAGCAGTCCAGCCCTCGAGGAGACAGGGGGGAACACTGAAGCTTTCTTT
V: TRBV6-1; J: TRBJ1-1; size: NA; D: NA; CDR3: CASSNPVNTEAFF; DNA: TGTGCCAGCAGTAATCCGGTGAACACTGAAGCTTTCTTT
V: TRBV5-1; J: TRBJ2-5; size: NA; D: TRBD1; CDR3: CASSSLEGAQQETQYF; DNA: TGCGCCAGCAGTTCGCTAGAGGGGGCTCAACAAGAGACCCAGTACTTC
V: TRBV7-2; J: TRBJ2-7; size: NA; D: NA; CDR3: CASSLDGGEPNEQYF; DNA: TGTGCCAGCAGCTTAGATGGCGGGGAGCCTAACGAGCAGTACTTC
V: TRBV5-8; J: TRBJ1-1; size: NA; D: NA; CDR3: CASSTLTGLGEAFF; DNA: TGTGCCAGCAGCACCCTAACAGGCCTCGGTGAAGCTTTCTTT
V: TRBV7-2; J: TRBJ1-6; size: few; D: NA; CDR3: CASSPRDTGGSPLHF; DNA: TGTGCCAGCAGTCCCCGGGACACAGGCGGTTCACCCCTCCACTTT
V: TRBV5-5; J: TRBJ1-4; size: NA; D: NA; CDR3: CASSARGTPNEKLFF; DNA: TGTGCCAGCAGCGCACGGGGTACCCCTAATGAAAAACTGTTTTTT
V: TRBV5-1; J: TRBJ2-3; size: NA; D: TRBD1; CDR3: CASSLEGQGLTDTQYF; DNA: TGCGCCAGCAGCTTGGAGGGACAGGGATTAACAGATACGCAGTATTTT
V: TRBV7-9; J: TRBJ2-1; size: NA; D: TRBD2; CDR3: CASSLLAGGPYEQFF; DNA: TGTGCCAGCAGCTTGTTAGCGGGGGGGCCCTATGAGCAGTTCTTC
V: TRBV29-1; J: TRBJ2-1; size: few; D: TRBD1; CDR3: CSANPGSTGNEQFF; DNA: TGCAGCGCTAACCCGGGTTCGACAGGGAATGAGCAGTTCTTC
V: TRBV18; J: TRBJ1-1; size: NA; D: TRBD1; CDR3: CASSIQGHTEAFF; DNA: TGTGCCAGCTCTATACAGGGGCACACTGAAGCTTTCTTT
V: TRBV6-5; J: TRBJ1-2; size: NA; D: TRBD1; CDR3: CASRETGGGYTF; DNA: TGTGCCAGCAGGGAGACAGGGGGAGGCTACACCTTC
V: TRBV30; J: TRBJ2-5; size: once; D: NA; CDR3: CAWSPGGRGETQYF; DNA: TGTGCCTGGAGTCCCGGGGGGCGGGGGGAGACCCAGTACTTC
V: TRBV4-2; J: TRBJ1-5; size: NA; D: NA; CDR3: CASSSSGGPPQHF; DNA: TGTGCCAGCAGCTCCTCGGGGGGGCCGCCCCAGCATTTT
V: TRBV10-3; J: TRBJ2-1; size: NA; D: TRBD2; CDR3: CAISESGGAYNEQFF; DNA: TGTGCCATCAGTGAGTCGGGGGGGGCCTACAATGAGCAGTTCTTC
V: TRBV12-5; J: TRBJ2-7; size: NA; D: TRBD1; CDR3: CASGTGSYEQYF; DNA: TGTGCTTCCGGGACAGGGTCGTACGAGCAGTACTTC
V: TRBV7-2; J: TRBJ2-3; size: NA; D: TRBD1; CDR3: CASRITTGGTDTQYF; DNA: TGTGCCAGCAGGATAACGACAGGGGGCACAGATACGCAGTATTTT
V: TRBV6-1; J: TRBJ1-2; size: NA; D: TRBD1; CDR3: CASSGRDRNYGYTF; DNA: TGTGCCAGCAGTGGTCGGGACAGAAACTATGGCTACACCTTC